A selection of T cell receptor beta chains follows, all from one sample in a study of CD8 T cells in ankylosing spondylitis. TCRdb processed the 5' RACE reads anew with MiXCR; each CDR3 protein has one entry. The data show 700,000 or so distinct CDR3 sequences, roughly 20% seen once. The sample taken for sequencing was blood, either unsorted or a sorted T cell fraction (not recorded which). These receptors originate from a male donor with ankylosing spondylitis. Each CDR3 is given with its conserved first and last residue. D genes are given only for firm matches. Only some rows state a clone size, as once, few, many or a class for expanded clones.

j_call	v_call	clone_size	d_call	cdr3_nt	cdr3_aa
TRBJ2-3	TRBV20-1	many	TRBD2	TGCAGTGCTGGACGGACTAGCGGGAGTGGGGGCACAGATACGCAGTATTTT	CSAGRTSGSGGTDTQYF
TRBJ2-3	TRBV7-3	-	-	TGTGCCAGCAGCCCTGGGGGAAAATCCACAGATACGCAGTATTTT	CASSPGGKSTDTQYF
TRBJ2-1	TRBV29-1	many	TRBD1	TGCAGCGTTGACGGGACAGGGTTGATCAGCGGACCCTACAATGAGCAGTTCTTC	CSVDGTGLISGPYNEQFF
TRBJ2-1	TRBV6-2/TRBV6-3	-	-	TGTGCCAGCAGTTACCAGGAGCTTTCCTACAATGAGCAGTTCTTC	CASSYQELSYNEQFF
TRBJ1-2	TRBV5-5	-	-	TGTGCCAGCACCCTGTCGGCTGGAGCTAACTATGGCTACACCTTC	CASTLSAGANYGYTF
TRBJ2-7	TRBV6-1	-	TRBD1	TGTGCCAGCTTCTTATGGGGAGACAGGGAACCCTACGAGCAGTACTTC	CASFLWGDREPYEQYF
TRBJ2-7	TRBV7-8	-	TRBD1	TGTGCCAGCAGTCAAAAGGACAGGAAAATTACTACCTACGAGCAGTACTTC	CASSQKDRKITTYEQYF
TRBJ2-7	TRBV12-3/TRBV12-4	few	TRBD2	TGTGCCAGCACCGCACTAGCGGGAGGATCCTACGAGCAGTACTTC	CASTALAGGSYEQYF
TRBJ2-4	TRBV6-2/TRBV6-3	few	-	TGTGCCAGCAGTTACTCCAGGGTTGGCAAAAACATTCAGTACTTC	CASSYSRVGKNIQYF
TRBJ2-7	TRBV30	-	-	TGTGCCTGGAGGGGGGCCTACGAGCAGTACTTC	CAWRGAYEQYF
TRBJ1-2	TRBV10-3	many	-	TGTGCCATCAGTGAGTCGAGTCTGCGTGGCTACACCTTC	CAISESSLRGYTF
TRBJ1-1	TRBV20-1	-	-	TGCAGTGCGTTGAGGGGTAGCACTGAAGCTTTCTTT	CSALRGSTEAFF
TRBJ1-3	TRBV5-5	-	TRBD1	TGTGCCAGCAGCCTGAGACAGGGGGCTGGTATCTCTGGAAACACCATATATTTT	CASSLRQGAGISGNTIYF
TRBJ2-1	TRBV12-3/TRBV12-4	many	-	TGTGCCAGCAGTTTTTCGGCGGGCTACAATGAGCAGTTCTTC	CASSFSAGYNEQFF
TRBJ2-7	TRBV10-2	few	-	TGCGCCAGCAGTGTCGGGTTGTTGGGTTACGAGCAGTACTTC	CASSVGLLGYEQYF
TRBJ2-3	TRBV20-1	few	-	TGCAGTGCTAGAGATATGTGGGAGGCCCAGATGGGGCAGTATTTT	CSARDMWEAQMGQYF
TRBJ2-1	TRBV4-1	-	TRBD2	TGCGCCAGCAGCCAGTCGACTAGCGGGAGGTTCTATGAGCAGTTCTTC	CASSQSTSGRFYEQFF
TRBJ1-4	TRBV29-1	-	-	TGCAGCGTTGAACAGGGGCCGGGAGTACTGTTTTTT	CSVEQGPGVLFF
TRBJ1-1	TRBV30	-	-	TGTGCCTGGAGTCCGGACGTGAACACTGAAGCTTTCTTT	CAWSPDVNTEAFF
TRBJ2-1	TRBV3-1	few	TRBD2	TGTGCCAGCAGCCAGGAAAGGGTAGCGGGGGGGCGTTCCAATGAGCAGTTCTTC	CASSQERVAGGRSNEQFF
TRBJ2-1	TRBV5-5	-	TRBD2	TGTGCCAGCAGCTTTGTGGCTAGCGGGAAGTACAATGAGCAGTTCTTC	CASSFVASGKYNEQFF
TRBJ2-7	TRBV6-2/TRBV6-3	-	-	TGTGCCAGCACTACCCTCTCCTACGAGCAGTACTTC	CASTTLSYEQYF
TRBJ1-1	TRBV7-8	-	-	TGTGCCAGCAGCTTAGTAGGGGGGTGGGCTTTCTTT	CASSLVGGWAFF
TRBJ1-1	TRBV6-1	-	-	TGTGCCAGCAGTGAAGTAGCAGGAGGGGCCACTGAAGCTTTCTTT	CASSEVAGGATEAFF
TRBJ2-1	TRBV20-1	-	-	TGCAGTGCTCAAGGACGGTACAATGAGCAGTTCTTC	CSAQGRYNEQFF
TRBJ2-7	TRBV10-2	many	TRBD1	TGCGCCAGCAGTGAGTCCGGGACAGGGTACGAGCAGTACTTC	CASSESGTGYEQYF
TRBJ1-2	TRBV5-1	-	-	TGCGCCAGCAGCTTGGATGGGGGGCAGGGCTATGGCTACACCTTC	CASSLDGGQGYGYTF
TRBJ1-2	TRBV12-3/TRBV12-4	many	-	TGTGCCAGCAGTCCAACCGACAGCTATGGCTACACCTTC	CASSPTDSYGYTF
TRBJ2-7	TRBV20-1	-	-	TGCAGTGCTAGCCCGAGCATTAGGGTCTACGAGCAGTACTTC	CSASPSIRVYEQYF
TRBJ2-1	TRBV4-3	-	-	TGCGCCAGCAGCCTACGGACTTATAATGAGCAGTTCTTC	CASSLRTYNEQFF
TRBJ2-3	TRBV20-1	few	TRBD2	TGCAGTGCGGCAGCCGGGACTAGCGCCACAGATACGCAGTATTTT	CSAAAGTSATDTQYF
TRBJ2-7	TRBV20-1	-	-	TGCAGTGCTAGACGCACAGACGAGCAGTACTTC	CSARRTDEQYF
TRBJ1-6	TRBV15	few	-	TGTGCCACCAGCAGAGATGCAGGGTCCTATAATTCACCCCTCCACTTT	CATSRDAGSYNSPLHF
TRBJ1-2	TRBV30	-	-	TGTGCCTGGAGTGTCGGACAGCCTTATAACTATGGCTACACCTTC	CAWSVGQPYNYGYTF
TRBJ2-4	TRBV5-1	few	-	TGCGCCAGCAGCCCACTTGCCGGGAGTGGTACCAAAAACATTCAGTACTTC	CASSPLAGSGTKNIQYF
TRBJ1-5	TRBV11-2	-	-	TGTGCCAGCAGCTCGGAGAATCAGCCCCAGCATTTT	CASSSENQPQHF
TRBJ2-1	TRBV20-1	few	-	TGCAGTGCTAGAGATCGGGCTAGAGGTTTAAATGAGCAGTTCTTC	CSARDRARGLNEQFF
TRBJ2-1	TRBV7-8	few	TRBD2	TGTGCCAGCAGCCCGGCACTAGCGGGGGGTTCTCAACCCTACAATGAGCAGTTCTTC	CASSPALAGGSQPYNEQFF
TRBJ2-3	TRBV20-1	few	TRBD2	TGCAGTGCTAGAGATGGGGGGGGTACAGATACGCAGTATTTT	CSARDGGGTDTQYF
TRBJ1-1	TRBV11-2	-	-	TGTGCCAGCAGCCGCCCGGGCTTCGAAGCTTTCTTT	CASSRPGFEAFF
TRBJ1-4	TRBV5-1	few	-	TGCGCCAGCAGCCCGGGGGATTCAACTAATGAAAAACTGTTTTTT	CASSPGDSTNEKLFF
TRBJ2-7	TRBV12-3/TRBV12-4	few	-	TGTGCCAGCAGTTTAACGTCGGCAGGGAGATCATTCGAGCAGTACTTC	CASSLTSAGRSFEQYF
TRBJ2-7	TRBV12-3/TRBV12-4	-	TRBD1	TGTGCCAGCCGCTCGACAGGGCTGGATTCCTACGAGCAGTACTTC	CASRSTGLDSYEQYF
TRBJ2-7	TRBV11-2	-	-	TGTGCCAGCAGCTTAGATAATCGGGGGCCCTACGAGCAGTACTTC	CASSLDNRGPYEQYF
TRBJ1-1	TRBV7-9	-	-	TGTGCCAGCAGCCCCCAGAGTTTAGGGAGGACTGAAGCTTTCTTT	CASSPQSLGRTEAFF
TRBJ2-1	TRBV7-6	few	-	TGTGCCAGCAGCGCCCAATACCGCCGGTACAATGAGCAGTTCTTC	CASSAQYRRYNEQFF
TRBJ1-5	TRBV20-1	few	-	TGCAGTGCTAGTGCTACGGGGGGTGATCAGCCCCAGCATTTT	CSASATGGDQPQHF
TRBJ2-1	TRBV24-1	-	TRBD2	TGTGCCACCAGTGATCTTGGGAGCGGGGGGTCCCCCCTCAATGAGCAGTTCTTC	CATSDLGSGGSPLNEQFF
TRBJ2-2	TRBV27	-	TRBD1	TGTGCCAGCACCCCGACAGGGGTGGCCGGGGAGCTGTTTTTT	CASTPTGVAGELFF
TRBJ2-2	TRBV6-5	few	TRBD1	TGTGCCAGCAGTTCGCCGGGACAGGGGGCGACCGGGGAGCTGTTTTTT	CASSSPGQGATGELFF
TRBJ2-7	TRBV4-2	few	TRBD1	TGTGCCAGCAGCCAAGGCTCCGGGACAGGGGGCTACGAGCAGTACTTC	CASSQGSGTGGYEQYF
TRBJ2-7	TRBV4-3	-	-	TGCGCCAGCAGCCAAGATCCCGATGTCAGCTACGAGCAGTACTTC	CASSQDPDVSYEQYF
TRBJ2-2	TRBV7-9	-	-	TGTGCCAGCAGCTTAGTAGCGTCCGGCGGGGAGCTGTTTTTT	CASSLVASGGELFF